This record covers a single T cell receptor (beta chain). This clone was detected a few times. This clone's antigen is unknown. Qualities for individual bases were not recorded, and no much larger clone is one base off. The data belong to a study of beta chain features in type 1 diabetes (dated by TCRdb to 2016 to 2019). Concerning the study at large: Patients and healthy donors did not differ in mean age, gender distribution, total cell number or subset yield. A total of approximately 100 million sorted cells were examined across all samples, and the number of cells per subset was strongly correlated with RNA yield. The study compared TCRB repertoires of sorted circulating CD4+ T cell subsets between recently diagnosed type 1 diabetes patients and matched healthy donors. Naive and central memory subsets were obtained from all 30 or so donors, but regulatory and stem cell-like memory subsets were isolated from only 8 patients and 8 healthy donors. Findings and caveats that apply to the study as a whole: Because cDNA rather than genomic DNA was sequenced, highly expressing activated cells could have been over-represented, although no difference in activation and CD3 levels was found between groups. Fewer insertions and more nucleotide deletions at VDJ recombination sites were observed in patients with type 1 diabetes, implying thymic rearrangement abnormalities. Naive, central memory and regulatory TCRB repertoires appeared more similar among patients than among healthy donors. Because small numbers of individuals were included in the HLA sub-analyses, any influence of HLA type on TCRB rearrangement was left unresolved. Type 1 diabetes patients showed a moderate but significant shortening of TCRB CDR3 length in all four CD4+ subsets. Shorter templates might have been favored by PCR, but patient and control samples were amplified and corrected together, so both groups would have been affected equally by any skew.

A single peripheral blood draw of around 120 mL on average was collected from each donor into heparinised tubes. Using a panel that included CD45RO, CCR7, CD25, CD127, CD95 and CD27, naive, central memory, regulatory and stem cell-like memory CD4+ T cells were sorted on a BD FACSAria II. A purity above 95% was achieved for all sorted populations. PBMCs were isolated immediately by Lymphoprep density gradient centrifugation and stained directly without culture. Samples were stained and sorted in pairs, with one healthy donor and one patient per experiment, so that batch effects were minimized. The High Capacity cDNA Reverse Transcription Kit was used to reverse transcribe all of the isolated RNA, meaning that expressed TCRB transcripts were what got sequenced. Deep immunoSEQ sequencing was performed on naive, central memory and regulatory T cell samples, with an average of about 4 million total reads per sample. After sorted cells were lysed in RLT buffer, RNA was extracted with DNase-treated RNeasy Micro or Mini kits, with the choice depending on cell number. Each cell subset was processed on its own to prevent cross-contamination, while patient and healthy donor samples were processed together. The immunoSEQ multiplex PCR was used to amplify TCRB sequences from cDNA, yielding 87-bp fragments that span the CDR3 region. Sequencing of the amplicons was performed on the Illumina HiSeq platform. Turning to the authors' computational methods: Synthetic template baselines were used to correct PCR bias computationally, reads within Hamming distance 2 were collapsed together, and singletons that could not be merged were discarded. By aligning reads against IMGT, V, D and J genes, CDR3 length, and insertions or deletions at six rearrangement sites were assigned. Clonotype counts were normalized to sorted cell number within each subset before computing true diversity and Gini coefficients with the tcR R package. The overlap coefficient, calculated on TCRB nucleotide sequences, was used to quantify repertoire sharing. As a proxy for the pre-selection repertoire, out-of-frame TCRB sequences from naive cells were analyzed. Imported from immuneACCESS, the table was reduced by TCRdb to in-frame sequences with V and J called. These copies leave out some clones; in studies compared against another copy, an unresolved V gene accounts for under half, and the cause of the remainder is not known. V and J calls and clone size are given by that table; D and trimming were obtained from the DNA. A total of about 360,000 clones appear in this sample, 10% to 15% of them only once. About 0.01% of the sample comes from the top ten.

Specimen: naive CD4+ T cells from blood. This specimen's cell subset or site label, interpreted: true naive CD4+ T cells. The TCR originated in a woman aged 18-29 years with type 1 diabetes.

The base sequence is TGTGCCAGCAGCAGATTAACGGGGAGGTACGAGCAGTACTTC. Its coded protein is CASSRLTGRYEQYF. The rearranged chain carries TRBV7-2 and TRBJ2-7, with TRBD2 tentatively as D gene (6 bases match). V and J are truncated by 5 bases and 4 bases respectively, leaving an intervening sequence of 15 bases. Taken from the germline V gene, the CDR1 and CDR2 loops are SGHTA and FQGNSA. The CDR3 contains 14 residues, cysteine and phenylalanine counted. Of all the DNA, just the CDR3 is kept, 42 bases in frame from base 1.